The clone carrying this T cell receptor beta chain has a single count. This sample was included in a study of blood T cell repertoires in COVID-19. Overall study: Donors in the United States, Italy and Spain gave samples during acute or convalescent COVID-19.

V lost 2 bases and J lost 5, with 9 bases in between. The CDR3 contains 13 residues. Looked up from germline, CDR1 is SGHTA and CDR2 is FQGNSA. Methods used by the authors: Amplification with reference gene primers provided the estimates of nucleated cell counts. Repertoires were generated with immunoSEQ multiplex PCR, while TCRdb's copy carries only in-frame clones and drops some. D and trimming come from the DNA, and the V and J calls and clone size come from that table. The table shows about 120,000 clones, with around 90% occurring only once. The sequence derives from a woman aged 60-75 years with COVID-19, enrolled during active disease. This rearrangement joins TRBV7-2 to TRBJ2-5, with D tentatively TRBD2 (6 bases). Material for sequencing was peripheral blood. The CDR3 DNA reads TGTGCCAGCAGCTTACGGGGGATGGAGACCCAGTACTTC. Translation: CASSLRGMETQYF.